A single sample is the source of the 29 T cell receptor beta chains below, sequenced in a study of T cell responses to AZD1222 COVID-19 vaccine. Here immunoSEQ multiplex PCR was the method, and the copy in TCRdb shows in-frame clones only, minus some. The data hold 150,000 to 200,000 clones, with roughly 92% observed a single time. The specimen was peripheral blood, collected on day 0 of AZD1222 vaccination. The origin of the receptors is an adult in good health.

The chain has TRBV4-2 and TRBJ1-2; D unclear. Germline V lookup: CDR1 LGHNA, CDR2 YNFKEQ. The CDR3 covers 14 residues. Between the trimmed V and J ends, which lost 0 bases and 6 bases, there was a span of 11 bases. In nucleotides, the CDR3 is TGTGCCAGCAGCCAAGATTATCCGGGAGATGGCTACACCTTC. As protein: CASSQDYPGDGYTF.

CDR3 DNA: TGTGCCAGCAGCCCCTTAACCCCAAACACTGAAGCTTTCTTT. Translated: CASSPLTPNTEAFF. The V gene is TRBV6-5, the J gene TRBJ1-1; D remains ambiguous. The germline CDR1 and CDR2 sequences are MNHEY and SVGAGI. The ends were cut back, 6 bases at V and 2 bases at J, with 13 bases in the middle. There are 14 residues in the CDR3.

In its sample, this clone was seen once. The gene calls are TRBV28 and TRBJ1-3; D ambiguous. V lost 6 bases and J lost 0, with 21 bases in between. The CDR3 covers 18 residues. From germline, CDR1 is MDHEN and CDR2 SYDVKM. For the CDR3, the DNA is TGTGCCAGCAGAACCTCCGGGCCCTACCTATTCTCTGGAAACACCATATATTTT. As protein: CASRTSGPYLFSGNTIYF. Filled out from reference TRBV28 and TRBJ1-3, the complete variable domain reads DVKVTQSSRYLVKRTGEKVFLECVQDMDHENMFWYRQDPGLGLRLIYFSYDVKMKEKGDIPEGYSVSREKKERFSLILESASTNQTSMYLCASRTSGPYLFSGNTIYFGEGSWLTVV.

This chain uses TRBV4-3 with TRBJ1-2; 8 bases match TRBD1. The CDR3 contains 16 residues. After removal of 4 bases from V and 5 bases from J, the junction contained 12 bases not matched to a gene. Germline V lookup: CDR1 LGHNA, CDR2 YSLEER. The CDR3 loop reads CASSREPGQESYGYTF. The CDR3 region has the DNA TGCGCCAGCAGCCGCGAGCCGGGACAGGAATCATATGGCTACACCTTC.

This clone has only one observation. The germline gene is not matched at one end of the junction; a read error may be the cause. V is TRBV18 and J is TRBJ1-1, with D possibly TRBD1 on 6 matching bases. This CDR3 contains 14 residues. Looked up from germline, CDR1 is KGHSH and CDR2 is LQKENI. CDR3 coding DNA: TGTGCCAGCTCACCGGTCAACAGGGATAGTGAATCTTTCTTT. Residues: CASSPVNRDSESFF.

The count of this clone is one. This chain uses TRBV6-5 with TRBJ1-5; 8 bases are a match to TRBD1. CDR1 and CDR2 (germline): MNHEY, SVGAGI. The CDR3 is made up of 15 amino acids. V dropped 7 bases and J dropped 4; count of bases not matched to a gene: 9. CDR3 residues: CASIDGQGFNQPQHF. The CDR3 DNA sequence: TGTGCCAGCATCGACGGACAGGGATTTAATCAGCCCCAGCATTTT.

This chain links TRBV5-1 with TRBJ1-2; possibly TRBD1 for D (5 bases). The germline V gene encodes CDR1 SGHRS and CDR2 YFSETQ. V was trimmed by 1 base and J by 3 bases, leaving 7 bases between them. CDR3 size: 13 residues. The CDR3 loop is CASSLTGDYGYTF. The CDR3 DNA follows: TGCGCCAGCAGCTTGACAGGTGACTATGGCTACACCTTC.

The chain recombines TRBV7-9 with TRBJ2-2; the D is unclear. The CDR3 has 12 amino acids. The germline V gene encodes CDR1 SEHNR and CDR2 FQNEAQ (reference sequence). The germline V and J ends were trimmed by 3 bases and 9 bases, with 8 bases remaining between them. The CDR3 DNA follows: TGTGCCAGCAGCTTCCTCGGCAGGGAGCTGTTTTTT. Translating gives CASSFLGRELFF.

The chain recombines TRBV7-2 with TRBJ1-3, with TRBD1 matching over 8 bases. V lost 3 bases to trimming and J lost 0 bases; unmatched junction nucleotides: 4. From germline, CDR1 is SGHTA and CDR2 FQGNSA. This CDR3 has 16 residues. The CDR3 sequence is CASSFRTGTSGNTIYF. DNA of the CDR3: TGTGCCAGCAGCTTTCGGACAGGGACCTCTGGAAACACCATATATTTT.

The chain recombines TRBV6-5 with TRBJ1-1, with D perhaps matching TRBD1 (5 bases). V lost 5 bases and J 6 bases, leaving 16 bases between the germline ends. The CDR3 is made up of 14 amino acids. Germline V lookup: CDR1 MNHEY, CDR2 SVGAGI. In nucleotides, the CDR3 is TGTGCCAGCAGTCTCCGGATCCAGGGCGCTGAAGCTTTCTTT. It specifies CASSLRIQGAEAFF.

The rearrangement uses TRBV19 and TRBJ2-1, with TRBD1 as a possible D gene (5 bases). Germline values: CDR1 LNHDA, CDR2 SQIVND (reference sequence). Trimming shortened V by 5 bases and J by 7 bases, and 21 bases separated the two germline ends. The CDR3 has 16 residues. The CDR3 region has the DNA TGTGCCAGTAGTGGTCCGGAACAGGCAATCGAGAATGAGCAGTTCTTC. It yields the protein CASSGPEQAIENEQFF. Complete variable domain (other parts from reference TRBV19 and TRBJ2-1): DGGITQSPKYLFRKEGQNVTLSCEQNLNHDAMYWYRQDPGQGLRLIYYSQIVNDFQKGDIAEGYSVSREKKESFPLTVTSAQKNPTAFYLCASSGPEQAIENEQFFGPGTRLTVL.

The chain links TRBV4-1 to TRBJ1-3; D might be TRBD1 (5 bases). CDR1 and CDR2 from the germline V gene are MGHRA and YSYEKL. The V gene lost 4 bases and the J gene lost 8 bases, with 12 bases spanning the gap. The CDR3 spans 13 residues. CDR3 in DNA: TGCGCCAGCAGCCCGGTAGGGGTGGACACCATATATTTT. Translating gives CASSPVGVDTIYF.

The chain combines TRBV10-3 with TRBJ2-3, with 9 nucleotides matching TRBD2. CDR1 and CDR2 (germline): ENHRY, SYGVKD. V trimming: 6 bases; J trimming: 6 bases; junction bases outside the gene matches: 10. The CDR3 loop spans 15 amino acids. CDR3 nucleotide sequence: TGTGCCATCAGCTCGAAGGGTCTAGCGGGGGATACGCAGTATTTT. Translation gives CAISSKGLAGDTQYF.

The chain combines TRBV7-9 with TRBJ2-7, with D perhaps being TRBD1 or TRBD2 (5 bases each). CDR1 is SEHNR and CDR2 is FQNEAQ in the germline V gene (reference sequence). The V and J ends lost 5 bases and 3 bases respectively, with 20 bases between them. This CDR3 region has 16 residues. As DNA, the CDR3 is TGTGCCAGCAGCCTAACTTCCACGGGACGACGCTACGAGCAGTACGTC. Translated: CASSLTSTGRRYEQYV.

The V call is TRBV6-5, the J call TRBJ1-5; no definite D call. Trimming took off 0 bases at V and 1 base at J, with 7 bases between the two ends. Germline V gene sequence: CDR1 MNHEY, CDR2 SVGAGI. The CDR3 is made up of 15 amino acids. CDR3 coding DNA: TGTGCCAGCAGTTACTCGGTCGGGAGCAATCAGCCCCAGCATTTT. Protein sequence: CASSYSVGSNQPQHF.

V is TRBV19 and J is TRBJ1-1; 7 bases align to TRBD1. V shed 6 bases, J shed 3 bases, and the junction held 13 bases outside the gene matches. Looked up from germline, CDR1 is LNHDA and CDR2 is SQIVND (reference sequence). The CDR3 spans 16 residues. In DNA, the CDR3 is TGTGCCAGTAGCCCAAAGCAGACCAGGGGGTACACTGAAGCTTTCTTT. It is translated as CASSPKQTRGYTEAFF.

The genes are TRBV25-1 and TRBJ1-6; TRBD1 might be the D (5 bases). The CDR3 is 13 residues long. Germline V gene data show CDR1 as MGHDK and CDR2 as SYGVNS. Trimming cost V 4 bases and J 9 bases, with 10 bases left between them. The CDR3: CASSVGGGSPLHF. The CDR3 DNA reads TGTGCCAGCAGTGTGGGGGGTGGTTCACCCCTCCACTTT.

This clone was recorded a few times. J is TRBJ1-1 and V is TRBV9; no clear D. Trimming took 3 bases from V and 4 from J, leaving 16 bases between them. CDR1 and CDR2 from the germline V gene are SGDLS and YYNGEE. CDR3 length: 15 amino acids. CDR3 coding DNA: TGTGCCAGCAGCGAAATGCCGGACTTGGGCACTGAAGCTTTCTTT. It yields the protein CASSEMPDLGTEAFF. Based on the CDR3 plus reference TRBV9 and TRBJ1-1, the full variable domain is DSGVTQTPKHLITATGQRVTLRCSPRSGDLSVYWYQQSLDQGLQFLIQYYNGEERAKGNILERFSAQQFPDLHSELNLSSLELGDSALYFCASSEMPDLGTEAFFGQGTRLTVV.

This chain links TRBV30 with TRBJ1-1; D might be TRBD1 (6 bases). The germline V gene has CDR1 GTSNPN and CDR2 SVGIG (reference sequence). V was shortened by 7 bases and J by 1 base, with 16 bases between the two germline ends. The CDR3 is made up of 14 amino acids. CDR3 in DNA: TGTGCCTTCACATCCCGGGGGCAGAACACTGAAGCTTTCTTT. It translates to CAFTSRGQNTEAFF.

This clone was recorded only once. This chain uses TRBV9 with TRBJ2-1; D is ambiguous. V shed 1 base and J shed 6 bases, with 11 bases lying between them. Germline-derived CDR1 and CDR2 are SGDLS and YYNGEE. The CDR3 runs 14 residues. CDR3 coding DNA: TGTGCCAGCAGCGTACGAACGGGCGGCAATGAGCAGTTCTTC. Protein product: CASSVRTGGNEQFF.

V is TRBV6-5 and J is TRBJ2-2, with D possibly being TRBD1 (5 bases). The CDR3 length is 13 residues. Germline V lookup: CDR1 MNHEY, CDR2 SVGAGI. The ends were cut back, 11 bases at V and 1 base at J, with 11 bases in the middle. CDR3 loop: CAGAQGNTGELFF. CDR3 nucleotides: TGTGCCGGCGCCCAGGGGAACACCGGGGAGCTGTTTTTT.

The V gene is TRBV19, the J gene TRBJ1-5; 9 nucleotides agree with TRBD1. V dropped 5 bases and J dropped 4; count of bases not matched to a gene: 9. The CDR3 totals 16 residues. The germline V gene encodes CDR1 LNHDA and CDR2 SQIVND (reference sequence). The CDR3 loop is CASSLSTGGKNQPQHF. In nucleotides, the CDR3 is TGTGCCAGTAGTTTGTCGACAGGGGGAAAGAATCAGCCCCAGCATTTT.

This clone came up a few times. V is TRBV11-2 and J is TRBJ2-3, with D perhaps being TRBD1 or TRBD2 (5 bases each). CDR3 length: 16 amino acids. Germline CDR1 and CDR2: SGHAT and FQNNGV. Between the trimmed V and J ends, which lost 1 base and 0 bases, there was a span of 11 bases. The CDR3 region has the DNA TGTGCCAGCAGCTTAGGAGGGGTGGCTAGCACAGATACGCAGTATTTT. Its protein is CASSLGGVASTDTQYF.

The rearrangement joins TRBV7-8 to TRBJ1-5, with D uncertain. The V gene lost 5 bases and the J gene lost 6 bases, with 11 bases spanning the gap. Germline CDR1 reads SGHVS; CDR2 reads FQNEAQ. The CDR3 length is 13 residues. The chain's CDR3 is CASSMDRSQPQHF. DNA for the CDR3: TGTGCCAGCAGCATGGACCGTTCTCAGCCCCAGCATTTT.

The V and J genes are TRBV29-1 and TRBJ2-5; either TRBD1 or TRBD2 may supply D (5 bases each). The CDR3 length is 13 residues. Germline V gene data show CDR1 as SQVTM and CDR2 as ANQGSEA. Between the trimmed V and J ends, which lost 5 bases and 5 bases, there was a span of 15 bases. The CDR3 DNA follows: TGCAGCGTTTTGAGGGGAGCAGGGGAGACCCAGTACTTC. This gives the protein CSVLRGAGETQYF. Filled out from reference TRBV29-1 and TRBJ2-5, the complete variable domain reads SAVISQKPSRDICQRGTSLTIQCQVDSQVTMMFWYRQQPGQSLTLIATANQGSEATYESGFVIDKFPISRPNLTFSTLTVSNMSPEDSSIYLCSVLRGAGETQYFGPGTRLLVL.

The chain uses TRBV6-2 or TRBV6-3 and TRBJ1-2; 10 bases map to TRBD1. Germline trimming cut 4 bases from V and 5 bases from J; bases unmatched to any gene: 13. The germline gives CDR1 MNHEY, CDR2 SVGEGT. The CDR3 is 17 residues long. In DNA, the CDR3 is TGTGCCAGCAGTTCCGCCGGGACAGGGGCCCCCGGGTATGGCTACACCTTC. Protein: CASSSAGTGAPGYGYTF.

The chain combines TRBV30 with TRBJ1-5, with D uncertain. The V end was cut by 4 bases, the J end by 4 bases, with 8 bases between. CDR1 is GTSNPN, CDR2 SVGIG, per germline (reference sequence). The CDR3 spans 12 residues. CDR3 in amino acids: CAWNEGNQPQHF. CDR3 sequence (DNA): TGTGCCTGGAACGAGGGTAATCAGCCCCAGCATTTT.

This chain links TRBV10-3 with TRBJ1-5; D gene ambiguous. Germline values: CDR1 ENHRY, CDR2 SYGVKD. V shed 6 bases and J shed 5 bases, with 14 bases lying between them. The length of the CDR3 is 14 residues. The CDR3: CAISYSAGDQPQHF. DNA for the CDR3: TGTGCCATCAGCTACAGTGCCGGTGATCAGCCCCAGCATTTT.

Details on this clone: This sample also contains other DNA sequences that code for the same CDR3. The genes are TRBV12-3 or TRBV12-4 and TRBJ2-3, with D possibly TRBD2 on 5 matching bases. Trimming stripped 5 bases from V and 6 bases from J, with 9 bases between. The CDR3 runs 12 residues. DNA for the CDR3: TGTGCCAGCAGTCTCCGAGGGGATACGCAGTATTTT. Residues: CASSLRGDTQYF.